These 9 T cell receptor beta chains were all obtained from the same sample, sequenced in a study of blood T cell repertoires in COVID-19. Data came from immunoSEQ multiplex PCR; TCRdb stores just in-frame clones and leaves some out. The sample comprises about 68,000 clones, about 86% of which are singletons, and more than 3.5% rests with the top ten. The sample comprised peripheral blood. These TCRs come from a man between 45 and 60 years old with acute or convalescent COVID-19.

This clone was recorded a few times. The chain is built from TRBV24-1 and TRBJ2-1; 9 bases map to TRBD1. The CDR3 has 16 residues. The V gene end was trimmed by 5 bases and the J gene end by 6 bases; junction bases not matched to a gene: 10. Germline V gives CDR1 KGHDR, CDR2 SFDVKD. In DNA form, the CDR3 reads TGTGCCACCAGTGCTTCCGGGACAGGGAGGGTCAATGAGCAGTTCTTC. Translation gives CATSASGTGRVNEQFF.

The genes are TRBV30 and TRBJ1-6, with a tentative D call TRBD1 (5 bases). Germline-derived CDR1 and CDR2 are GTSNPN and SVGIG (reference sequence). Trimming took off 3 bases at V and 7 bases at J, with 13 bases between the two ends. The CDR3 sequence is 14 residues long. The CDR3 reads CAWSSGRGNSPLHF. The CDR3 DNA is TGTGCCTGGAGCTCTGGACGGGGGAATTCACCCCTCCACTTT.

This clone has a handful of counts. The rearrangement links TRBV15 to TRBJ2-7, with 8 bases fitting TRBD1. V lost 3 bases and J lost 5; bases outside the gene matches: 6. The CDR3 contains 14 residues. In germline, CDR1 is LNHNV, CDR2 YYDKDF (reference sequence). CDR3 loop: CATSRTGELHEQYF. The CDR3 nucleotides are TGTGCCACCAGCAGGACAGGGGAGCTCCACGAGCAGTACTTC.

The chain recombines TRBV18 with TRBJ1-4; TRBD1 might be the D (5 bases). Trimming shortened V by 1 base and J by 4 bases, and 10 bases separated the two germline ends. This CDR3 contains 15 residues. The V gene's germline CDR1 is KGHSH and CDR2 LQKENI. This CDR3 reads CASSPQGLINEKLFF. CDR3 in DNA: TGTGCCAGCTCACCACAGGGACTTATTAATGAAAAACTGTTTTTT. Full variable domain (missing parts from reference TRBV18 and TRBJ1-4): NAGVMQNPRHLVRRRGQEARLRCSPMKGHSHVYWYRQLPEEGLKFMVYLQKENIIDESGMPKERFSAEFPKEGPSILRIQQVVRGDSAAYFCASSPQGLINEKLFFGSGTQLSVL.

This rearrangement joins TRBV28 to TRBJ2-1; tentatively, D is TRBD2 (5 bases). Trimming pared 5 bases from V and 9 bases from J, leaving 26 bases between. CDR3 size: 17 residues. Germline lookup yields CDR1 MDHEN and CDR2 SYDVKM. Here the CDR3 reads CASSALWGATVSGEQFF. The CDR3 DNA is TGTGCCAGCAGTGCCCTTTGGGGAGCGACGGTTAGTGGTGAGCAGTTCTTC.

The chain carries TRBV20-1 and TRBJ2-7, with D uncertain. V shed 7 bases and J shed 1 base, with 8 bases lying between them. The CDR3 has 11 amino acids. Germline loops: CDR1 DFQATT, CDR2 SNEGSKA (reference sequence). The CDR3 sequence is CSGAGSYEQYF. CDR3 DNA sequence: TGCAGTGGCGCCGGTTCCTACGAGCAGTACTTC.

In DNA, the CDR3 is TGTGCCAGCAGCTTGGTGGGCAGCCTGAACACCGGGGAGCTGTTTTTT. Amino acids: CASSLVGSLNTGELFF. The rearrangement uses TRBV5-5 and TRBJ2-2; D not resolved. This CDR3 contains 16 residues. Trimming took off 0 bases at V and 1 base at J, with 10 bases between the two ends. Germline V lookup: CDR1 SGHKS, CDR2 YYEKEE (reference sequence).

J is TRBJ1-5 and V is TRBV12-3 or TRBV12-4, with D tentatively TRBD1 (6 bases). This CDR3 contains 13 residues. Trimming removed 5 bases from V and 6 bases from J, with 11 bases in between. Written as DNA, the CDR3 is TGTGCCAGCAGTACAGGGACGATTCAGCCCCAGCATTTT. Translated, it gives CASSTGTIQPQHF.

Details on this clone: Sequence at one end of the junction differs from germline and may be a read error. The chain couples TRBV11-3 to TRBJ2-3, with D hard to call. The CDR3 has 13 residues. CDR1 is SGHNT and CDR2 is YENEEA in the germline V gene. The CDR3 region is CASSLDRIDAQYF. The CDR3 region has the DNA TGTGCCAGCAGCTTAGATCGAATAGATGCGCAGTATTTT.